The 15 T cell receptor beta chains below all came from one sample that was sequenced in a study of cytotoxic CD8 clonotypes in ibrutinib-treated CLL. Clones were read by immunoSEQ multiplex PCR, and TCRdb kept only the in-frame ones, dropping some. The table records 50,000 to 65,000 clones, 45% to 65% of them present only once. Sequenced here: PBMCs, sampled after 12 months of ibrutinib treatment. The receptor source for this set is a human donor with chronic lymphocytic leukemia.

There are many counts of this clone. The rearrangement joins TRBV2 to TRBJ2-3; D may be TRBD2 (5 bases). Germline V lookup: CDR1 SNHLY, CDR2 FYNNEI. Between the trimmed V and J ends, which lost 8 bases and 4 bases, there was a span of 10 bases. The CDR3 has 12 amino acids. CDR3 protein: CASSVGADTQYF. CDR3 DNA sequence: TGTGCCAGCTCGGTCGGGGCAGATACGCAGTATTTT.

V is TRBV28 and J is TRBJ1-5; no reliable D call. The CDR3 is 13 amino acids. CDR1 is MDHEN, CDR2 SYDVKM, per germline. The V end lost 9 bases, the J end lost 3 bases, and 12 bases lay between the germline ends. CDR3 sequence: CASQEAFNQPQHF. DNA of the CDR3: TGTGCCAGTCAAGAAGCCTTCAATCAGCCCCAGCATTTT.

This chain links TRBV29-1 with TRBJ2-2; tentative D call: TRBD2 (6 bases). This CDR3 contains 14 residues. Trimming stripped 7 bases from V and 5 bases from J, with 17 bases between. The germline CDR1 and CDR2 sequences are SQVTM and ANQGSEA. This CDR3 reads CSGLGGGRTGELFF. The DNA of the CDR3 is TGCAGCGGTCTGGGGGGAGGACGGACCGGGGAGCTGTTTTTT.

The V call is TRBV5-1, the J call TRBJ1-2, with D maybe TRBD1 (6 bases). The ends were cut back, 0 bases at V and 0 bases at J, with 12 bases in the middle. The CDR3 is 16 amino acids. Germline V gene sequence: CDR1 SGHRS, CDR2 YFSETQ. The CDR3 DNA reads as TGCGCCAGCAGCTTGGACAGGGCGATCCCTAACTATGGCTACACCTTC. Amino acids: CASSLDRAIPNYGYTF.

Only one count was recorded for this clone. The V gene is TRBV28, the J gene TRBJ1-5; D not resolved. V lost 7 bases and J lost 1, with 14 bases in between. The CDR3 runs 15 residues. The germline V gene has CDR1 MDHEN and CDR2 SYDVKM. The CDR3 region is CASTRQSLSNQPQHF. The DNA for the CDR3 is TGTGCCAGCACCCGTCAGAGTCTGAGCAATCAGCCCCAGCATTTT.

The rearrangement links TRBV6-1 to TRBJ2-3; D is undetermined. The V end lost 4 bases, the J end lost 11 bases, and 10 bases lay between the germline ends. The length of the CDR3 is 11 residues. Germline V lookup: CDR1 MNHNS, CDR2 SASEGT. In DNA, the CDR3 is TGTGCCAGCAGTGGTGCTACGAGGCAGTATTTT. Its translation is CASSGATRQYF.

The V call is TRBV25-1, the J call TRBJ1-5, with 9 bases that match TRBD1. The CDR3 is made up of 14 amino acids. Germline assignment: CDR1 MGHDK and CDR2 SYGVNS. The ends lost 6 bases at V and 4 bases at J; junction bases unmatched: 4. The CDR3 is CASRGQGENQPQHF. In DNA form, the CDR3 reads TGTGCCAGCAGGGGACAGGGCGAAAATCAGCCCCAGCATTTT.

The rearrangement links TRBV29-1 to TRBJ2-7, with D unresolved. V lost 7 bases and J lost 0, with 13 bases in between. The CDR3 has 13 residues. Germline CDR1 and CDR2: SQVTM and ANQGSEA. For the CDR3, the DNA is TGCAGCGCTTACTGGAAGAACTCCTACGAGCAGTACTTC. This codes for CSAYWKNSYEQYF.

The rearrangement uses TRBV7-6 and TRBJ2-3; D ambiguous. The CDR3 extends over 15 amino acids. Germline-derived CDR1 and CDR2 are SGHVS and FNYEAQ. V shed 5 bases and J shed 0 bases, with 12 bases lying between them. In DNA form, the CDR3 reads TGTGCCAGCAGCCCCGGACGTCTTAGCACAGATACGCAGTATTTT. Protein sequence: CASSPGRLSTDTQYF.

In regard to this clone: Its ends do not fully match the called genes, so a read error is possible. The chain combines TRBV6-5 with TRBJ2-1; no reliable D call. The CDR3 contains 13 residues. Germline loops: CDR1 MNHEY, CDR2 SVGAGI. The CDR3 protein is CAISETAYNEQFF. The CDR3 DNA sequence: TGTGCCATCAGTGAGACCGCATACAATGAGCAGTTCTTC.

This chain uses TRBV18 with TRBJ1-2; D unresolved. CDR1 and CDR2 (germline): KGHSH, LQKENI. Trimming removed 3 bases at V and 0 bases at J, with 5 bases between. The CDR3 sequence is 13 residues long. The CDR3 is CASSPNSNYGYTF. The DNA of the CDR3 is TGTGCCAGCTCACCGAATTCTAACTATGGCTACACCTTC.

This chain links TRBV5-1 with TRBJ1-1, with TRBD1 as a possible D gene (5 bases). CDR1 and CDR2 from the germline V gene are SGHRS and YFSETQ. The CDR3 covers 15 residues. V was pared by 0 bases and J by 4 bases, with 13 bases between. The CDR3 DNA reads TGCGCCAGCAGCTTGGGTGCGGGGCGGGGCACTGAAGCTTTCTTT. It specifies CASSLGAGRGTEAFF.

The chain is built from TRBV5-4 and TRBJ1-4; TRBD1 agrees at 7 bases. V dropped 4 bases and J dropped 2; count of bases not matched to a gene: 5. This CDR3 contains 15 residues. The germline V gene has CDR1 SGHNT and CDR2 YYREEE (reference sequence). Here the CDR3 DNA reads TGTGCCAGCAGCGAGGGGGCGGTTACTAATGAAAAACTGTTTTTT. Its protein product is CASSEGAVTNEKLFF.

The chain couples TRBV5-4 to TRBJ1-4; 9 bases map to TRBD1. The germline CDR1 and CDR2 sequences are SGHNT and YYREEE (reference sequence). This CDR3 contains 16 residues. Trimming removed 3 bases from V and 4 bases from J; junction bases left unmatched: 7. The CDR3 nucleotides are TGTGCCAGCAGCTCAAACCCGGGACAGGGTAATGAAAAACTGTTTTTT. Residues: CASSSNPGQGNEKLFF. The full variable domain, completed using reference TRBV5-4 and TRBJ1-4, is ETGVTQSPTHLIKTRGQQVTLRCSSQSGHNTVSWYQQALGQGPQFIFQYYREEENGRGNFPPRFSGLQFPNYSSELNVNALELDDSALYLCASSSNPGQGNEKLFFGSGTQLSVL.

The chain recombines TRBV29-1 with TRBJ1-1; D is uncertain. This CDR3 is built from 12 residues. Trimming stripped 7 bases from V and 0 bases from J, with 9 bases between. Germline V gene lookup returns CDR1 SQVTM and CDR2 ANQGSEA. As DNA, the CDR3 is TGCAGCGGGGCCCTAATGAACACTGAAGCTTTCTTT. The encoded protein is CSGALMNTEAFF. The whole variable domain, filled in from reference TRBV29-1 and TRBJ1-1, reads SAVISQKPSRDICQRGTSLTIQCQVDSQVTMMFWYRQQPGQSLTLIATANQGSEATYESGFVIDKFPISRPNLTFSTLTVSNMSPEDSSIYLCSGALMNTEAFFGQGTRLTVV.